This T cell receptor (beta chain) was sequenced for a study of response to subunit inactivated influenza vaccine. For this clonotype: Its target is unknown.

Study conclusions and caveats: Researchers suggested that each seasonal influenza vaccination recruits few new T cells.

This CDR3 is built from 14 residues. Trimming took 2 bases from V and 6 from J, leaving 10 bases between them. TCRdb reprocessed the RT-PCR reads via MiXCR and lists one record per CDR3 protein. The sample comprises hundreds of thousands of distinct CDR3 sequences, roughly 20% of which are singletons, and approximately 10% rests with the top ten. The chain links TRBV12-3 or TRBV12-4 to TRBJ2-2; a weak D match, TRBD2 (5 bases). The TCR comes from a man aged 45-60 years who received an inactivated influenza vaccine. The sample consisted of PBMCs from blood, taken roughly 5 days after vaccination. This CDR3 reads CASSLNRRAGELFF. CDR3 nucleotides: TGTGCCAGCAGTTTAAATAGGCGGGCCGGGGAGCTGTTTTTT.